These 7 T cell receptor beta chains came from one sample sequenced in a study of blood T cells in healthy people across ages. The second PCR ran about 6 to 11 cycles with a sample-barcoded 5' primer and J-beta primers. From the 5' RACE reads, TCRdb called clonotypes with MiXCR, one entry per CDR3 protein. The table has about 510,000 distinct CDR3 sequences, around 27% seen once; the top ten hold roughly 3.5%. This sample also belongs to another study, concerning T cells of mothers and their children.

The specimen sequenced was blood. The receptors derive from a boy aged 2 to 9 in good health.

The chain is built from TRBV7-2 and TRBJ1-1; 8 positions agree with TRBD1. Germline V gives CDR1 SGHTA, CDR2 FQGNSA. Trimming cost V 5 bases and J 3 bases; bases outside gene matches: 5. The CDR3 length is 14 residues. The chain's CDR3 is CASSANRGDTEAFF. For the CDR3, the DNA is TGTGCCAGCAGCGCCAACAGGGGGGACACTGAAGCTTTCTTT.

This sequence joins TRBV6-6 and TRBJ2-1, with 10 bases fitting TRBD2. Trimming at V came to 2 bases and at J to 9 bases, leaving 10 bases not matched to a gene. CDR1 is MNHNY and CDR2 is SVGAGI in the germline V gene (reference sequence). The length of the CDR3 is 16 residues. The DNA for the CDR3 is TGTGCCAGCAGTTACGGAAGAGCGGGGGGGCAGGGTGAGCAGTTCTTC. Its protein is CASSYGRAGGQGEQFF.

V usage is TRBV30 and J usage is TRBJ1-3, with D unclear. The CDR3 sequence is 12 residues long. V lost 2 bases, J lost 4 bases, and 6 bases lay in between. Germline V gene sequence: CDR1 GTSNPN, CDR2 SVGIG (reference sequence). For the CDR3, the DNA is TGTGCCTGGAGTCCAGCCGGAAACACCATATATTTT. Protein product: CAWSPAGNTIYF.

This clonotype was counted a few times. The chain recombines TRBV11-2 with TRBJ1-2; D is undetermined. The CDR3 loop spans 14 amino acids. Germline CDR1 and CDR2: SGHAT and FQNNGV. V was shortened by 4 bases and J by 2 bases, with 11 bases between the two germline ends. Written as DNA, the CDR3 is TGTGCCAGCAGCTCCCCGCGACAAAACTATGGCTACACCTTC. This sequence encodes CASSSPRQNYGYTF.

The chain uses TRBV6-6 and TRBJ2-2, with D perhaps matching TRBD1 (6 bases). CDR1 is MNHNY and CDR2 is SVGAGI in the germline V gene (reference sequence). This CDR3 spans 14 amino acids. Trimming removed 7 bases from V and 0 bases from J, with 9 bases in between. The CDR3: CASKQGANTGELFF. The CDR3 bases are TGTGCCAGCAAACAGGGCGCGAACACCGGGGAGCTGTTTTTT.

This clonotype came up a few times. J is TRBJ2-7 and V is TRBV28; TRBD2 matches 8 bases. Germline values: CDR1 MDHEN, CDR2 SYDVKM. The trim removed 7 bases at V and 0 bases at J, leaving 5 bases unmatched. The CDR3 is 14 residues long. CDR3 bases: TGTGCCAGCACCCGAGGGACTAGCTCCTACGAGCAGTACTTC. Protein sequence: CASTRGTSSYEQYF.

For the CDR3, the DNA is TGTGCCAGTACCGAAAACAGGCGGCAACTGTTTTTT. It codes for CASTENRRQLFF. This sequence joins TRBV19 and TRBJ1-4; maybe TRBD1 (5 bases). Germline V lookup: CDR1 LNHDA, CDR2 SQIVND (reference sequence). V gave up 7 bases and J gave up 12 bases, with 15 bases separating them. The CDR3 spans 12 residues.